This T cell receptor beta chain was retrieved from a study of blood T cell repertoires in COVID-19. This clone was found a few times. V lost 2 bases, J lost 6 bases, and 0 bases stayed unmatched. The CDR3 totals 14 residues. Germline CDR1 and CDR2: MDHEN and SYDVKM. Original data processing: Counts of nucleated cells, estimated from reference gene primer amplification, were obtained. Sequenced by immunoSEQ multiplex PCR; TCRdb stores in-frame clones only, minus some. That table furnishes V, J and clone size, whereas the DNA furnished D and trimming. The data hold about 68,000 clones, with about nine tenths observed a single time.

The V call is TRBV28, the J call TRBJ2-2; 10 bases are a match to TRBD1. The sequenced material came from peripheral blood. The TCR was taken from a man aged 30 to 45 with acute or convalescent COVID-19. The CDR3 protein is CASSLGQGAGELFF. CDR3 nucleotides: TGTGCCAGCAGTTTAGGACAGGGGGCCGGGGAGCTGTTTTTT.